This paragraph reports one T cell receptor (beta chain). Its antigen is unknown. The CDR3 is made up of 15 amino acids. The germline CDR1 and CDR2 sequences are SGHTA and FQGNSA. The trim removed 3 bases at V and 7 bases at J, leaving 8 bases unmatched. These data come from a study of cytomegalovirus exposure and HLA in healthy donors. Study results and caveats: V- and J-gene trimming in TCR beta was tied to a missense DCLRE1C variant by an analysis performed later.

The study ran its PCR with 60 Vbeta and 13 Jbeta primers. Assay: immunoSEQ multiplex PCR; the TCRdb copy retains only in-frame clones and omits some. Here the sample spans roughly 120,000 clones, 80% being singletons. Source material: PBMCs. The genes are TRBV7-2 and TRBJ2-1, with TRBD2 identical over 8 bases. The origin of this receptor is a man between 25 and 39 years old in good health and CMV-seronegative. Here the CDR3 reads CASSFPGRAGNEQFF. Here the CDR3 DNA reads TGTGCCAGCAGCTTCCCCGGGAGGGCCGGGAATGAGCAGTTCTTC.